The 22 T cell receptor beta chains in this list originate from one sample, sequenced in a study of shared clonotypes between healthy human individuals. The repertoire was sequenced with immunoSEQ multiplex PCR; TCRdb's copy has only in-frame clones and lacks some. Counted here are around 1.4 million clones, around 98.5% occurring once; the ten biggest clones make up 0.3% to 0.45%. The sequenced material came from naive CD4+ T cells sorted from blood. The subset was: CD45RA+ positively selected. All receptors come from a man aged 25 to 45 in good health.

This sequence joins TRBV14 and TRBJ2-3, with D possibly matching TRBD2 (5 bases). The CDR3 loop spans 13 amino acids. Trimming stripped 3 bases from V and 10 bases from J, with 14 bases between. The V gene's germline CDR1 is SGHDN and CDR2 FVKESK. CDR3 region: CASSQLRTRAQYF. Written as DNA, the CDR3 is TGTGCCAGCAGCCAGTTACGGACGAGGGCGCAGTATTTT. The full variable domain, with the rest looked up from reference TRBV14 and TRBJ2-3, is EAGVTQFPSHSVIEKGQTVTLRCDPISGHDNLYWYRRVMGKEIKFLLHFVKESKQDESGMPNNRFLAERTGGTYSTLKVQPAELEDSGVYFCASSQLRTRAQYFGPGTRLTVL.

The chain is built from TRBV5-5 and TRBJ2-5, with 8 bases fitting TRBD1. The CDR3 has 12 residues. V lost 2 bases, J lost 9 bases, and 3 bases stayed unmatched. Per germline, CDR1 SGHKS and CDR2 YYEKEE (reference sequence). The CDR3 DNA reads TGTGCCAGCAGCTTTGTACAGGGGGCCCAGTACTTC. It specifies CASSFVQGAQYF. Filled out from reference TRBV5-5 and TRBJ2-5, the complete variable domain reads DAGVTQSPTHLIKTRGQQVTLRCSPISGHKSVSWYQQVLGQGPQFIFQYYEKEERGRGNFPDRFSARQFPNYSSELNVNALLLGDSALYLCASSFVQGAQYFGPGTRLLVL.

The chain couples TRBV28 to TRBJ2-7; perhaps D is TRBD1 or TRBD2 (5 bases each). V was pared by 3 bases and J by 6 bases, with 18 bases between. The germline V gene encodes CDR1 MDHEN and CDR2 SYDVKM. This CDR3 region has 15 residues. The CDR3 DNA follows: TGTGCCAGCAGTTTGGTTGGGGTACGGGGCTCCGAGCAGTACTTC. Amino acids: CASSLVGVRGSEQYF.

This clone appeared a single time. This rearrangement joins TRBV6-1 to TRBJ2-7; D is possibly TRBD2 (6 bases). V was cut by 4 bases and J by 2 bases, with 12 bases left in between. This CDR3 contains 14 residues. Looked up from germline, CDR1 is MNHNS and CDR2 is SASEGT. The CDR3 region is CASSVPGLTYEQYF. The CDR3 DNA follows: TGTGCCAGCAGTGTACCGGGACTGACCTACGAGCAGTACTTC.

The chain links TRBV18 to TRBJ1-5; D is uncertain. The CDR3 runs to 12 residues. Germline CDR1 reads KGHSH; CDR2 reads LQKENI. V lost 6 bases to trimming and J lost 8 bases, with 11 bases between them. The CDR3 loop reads CASSPPGEPQHF. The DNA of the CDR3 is TGTGCCAGCTCCCCGCCCGGGGAGCCCCAGCATTTT.

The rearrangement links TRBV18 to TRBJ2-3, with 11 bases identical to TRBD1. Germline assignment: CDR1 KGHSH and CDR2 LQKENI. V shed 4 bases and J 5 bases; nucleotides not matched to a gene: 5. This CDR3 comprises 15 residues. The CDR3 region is CASSLGQGAGDTQYF. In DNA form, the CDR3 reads TGTGCCAGCTCACTTGGACAGGGGGCCGGAGATACGCAGTATTTT. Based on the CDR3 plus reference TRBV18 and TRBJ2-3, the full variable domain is NAGVMQNPRHLVRRRGQEARLRCSPMKGHSHVYWYRQLPEEGLKFMVYLQKENIIDESGMPKERFSAEFPKEGPSILRIQQVVRGDSAAYFCASSLGQGAGDTQYFGPGTRLTVL.

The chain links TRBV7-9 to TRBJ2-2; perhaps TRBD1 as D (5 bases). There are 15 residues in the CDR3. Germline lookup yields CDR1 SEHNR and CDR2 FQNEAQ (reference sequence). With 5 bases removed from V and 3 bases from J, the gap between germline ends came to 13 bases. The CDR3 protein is CASSASTVYTGELFF. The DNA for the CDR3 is TGTGCCAGCAGCGCCTCGACAGTGTACACCGGGGAGCTGTTTTTT. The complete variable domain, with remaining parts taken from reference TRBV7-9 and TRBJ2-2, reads DTGVSQNPRHKITKRGQNVTFRCDPISEHNRLYWYRQTLGQGPEFLTYFQNEAQLEKSRLLSDRFSAERPKGSFSTLEIQRTEQGDSAMYLCASSASTVYTGELFFGEGSRLTVL.

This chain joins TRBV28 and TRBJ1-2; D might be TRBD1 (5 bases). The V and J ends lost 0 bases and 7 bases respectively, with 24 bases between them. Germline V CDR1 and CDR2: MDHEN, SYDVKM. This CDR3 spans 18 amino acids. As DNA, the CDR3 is TGTGCCAGCAGTTTATGCCAGGCAGGGTCACACGGACTCCGTGGCTACACCTTC. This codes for CASSLCQAGSHGLRGYTF.

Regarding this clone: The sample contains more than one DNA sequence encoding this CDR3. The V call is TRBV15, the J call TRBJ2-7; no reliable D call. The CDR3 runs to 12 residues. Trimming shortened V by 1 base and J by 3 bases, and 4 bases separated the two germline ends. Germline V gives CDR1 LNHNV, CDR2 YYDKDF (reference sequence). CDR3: CATSRAGYEQYF. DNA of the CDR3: TGTGCCACCAGCAGAGCCGGCTACGAGCAGTACTTC. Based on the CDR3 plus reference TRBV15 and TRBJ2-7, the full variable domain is DAMVIQNPRYQVTQFGKPVTLSCSQTLNHNVMYWYQQKSSQAPKLLFHYYDKDFNNEADTPDNFQSRRPNTSFCFLDIRSPGLGDTAMYLCATSRAGYEQYFGPGTRLTVT.

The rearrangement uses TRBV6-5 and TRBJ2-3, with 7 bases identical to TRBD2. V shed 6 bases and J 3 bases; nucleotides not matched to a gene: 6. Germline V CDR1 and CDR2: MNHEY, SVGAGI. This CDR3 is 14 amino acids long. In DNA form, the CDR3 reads TGTGCCAGCAGGAAGCGGGAAGGGACAGATACGCAGTATTTT. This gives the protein CASRKREGTDTQYF.

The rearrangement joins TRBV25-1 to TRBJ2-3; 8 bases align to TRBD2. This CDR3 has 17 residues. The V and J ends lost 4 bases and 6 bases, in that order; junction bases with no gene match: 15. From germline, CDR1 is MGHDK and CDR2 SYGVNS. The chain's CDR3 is CASSGLSTSGGADTQYF. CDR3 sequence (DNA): TGTGCCAGCAGTGGGTTATCCACTAGCGGAGGAGCGGATACGCAGTATTTT.

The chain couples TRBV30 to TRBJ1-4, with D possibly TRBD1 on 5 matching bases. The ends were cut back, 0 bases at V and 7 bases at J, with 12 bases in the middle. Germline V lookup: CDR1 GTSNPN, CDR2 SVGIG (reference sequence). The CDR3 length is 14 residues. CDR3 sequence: CAWSVTGGVEKLFF. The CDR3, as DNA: TGTGCCTGGAGTGTAACGGGGGGAGTTGAAAAACTGTTTTTT.

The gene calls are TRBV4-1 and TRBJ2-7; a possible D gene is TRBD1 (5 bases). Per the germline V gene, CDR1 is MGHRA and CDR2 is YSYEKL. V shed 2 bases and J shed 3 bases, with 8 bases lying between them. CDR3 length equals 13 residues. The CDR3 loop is CASSQLRDYEQYF. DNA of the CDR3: TGCGCCAGCAGCCAACTCAGGGACTACGAGCAGTACTTC.

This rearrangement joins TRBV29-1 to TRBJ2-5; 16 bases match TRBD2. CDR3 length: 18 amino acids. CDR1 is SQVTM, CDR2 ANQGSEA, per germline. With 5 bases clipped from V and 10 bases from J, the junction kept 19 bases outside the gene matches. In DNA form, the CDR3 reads TGCAGCGTTATAGAGAGAGGGACAGGGGGGACTAGCGGGAGGGTCCAGTACTTC. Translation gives CSVIERGTGGTSGRVQYF.

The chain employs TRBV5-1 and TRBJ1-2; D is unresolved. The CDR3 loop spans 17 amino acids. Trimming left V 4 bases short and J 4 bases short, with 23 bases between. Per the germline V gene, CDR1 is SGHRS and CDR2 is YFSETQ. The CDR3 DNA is TGCGCCAGCAGCCCCGAGGGAACAGCCAAACCGACCTATGGCTACACCTTC. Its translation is CASSPEGTAKPTYGYTF.

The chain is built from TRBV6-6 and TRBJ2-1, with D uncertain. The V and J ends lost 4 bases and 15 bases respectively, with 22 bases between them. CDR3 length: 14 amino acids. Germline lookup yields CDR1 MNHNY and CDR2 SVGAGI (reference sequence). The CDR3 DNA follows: TGTGCCAGCAGTTCTAATCCCCGTTTTCGAACGGGGTTCTTC. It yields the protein CASSSNPRFRTGFF.

CDR3 protein: CASSAMGGGEQPQHF. CDR3 bases: TGTGCCAGCAGTGCGATGGGGGGGGGTGAGCAGCCCCAGCATTTT. V gene TRBV25-1 combines with J gene TRBJ1-5, with D possibly matching TRBD1 (5 bases). Trimming removed 4 bases at V and 7 bases at J, with 17 bases between. The germline gives CDR1 MGHDK, CDR2 SYGVNS. The length of the CDR3 is 15 residues.

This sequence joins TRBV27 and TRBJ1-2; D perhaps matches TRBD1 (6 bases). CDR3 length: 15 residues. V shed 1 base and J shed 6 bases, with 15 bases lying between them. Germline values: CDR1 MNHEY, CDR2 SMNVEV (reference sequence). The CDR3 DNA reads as TGTGCCAGCAGTTTATTACAGGGAAGTGGGAATGGCTACACCTTC. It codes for CASSLLQGSGNGYTF.

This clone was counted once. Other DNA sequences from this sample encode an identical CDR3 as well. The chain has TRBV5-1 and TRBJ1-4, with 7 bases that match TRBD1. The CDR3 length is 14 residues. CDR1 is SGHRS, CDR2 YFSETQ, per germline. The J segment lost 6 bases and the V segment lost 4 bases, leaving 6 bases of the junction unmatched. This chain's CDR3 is CASSRGQGDEKLFF. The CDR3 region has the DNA TGCGCCAGCAGCCGCGGGCAGGGGGATGAAAAACTGTTTTTT.

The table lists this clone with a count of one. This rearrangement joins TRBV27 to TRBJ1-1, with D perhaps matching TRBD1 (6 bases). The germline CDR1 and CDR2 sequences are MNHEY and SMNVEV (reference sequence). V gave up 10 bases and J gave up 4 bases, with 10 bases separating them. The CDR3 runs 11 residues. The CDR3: CAILGGTEAFF. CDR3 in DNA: TGTGCCATCCTAGGGGGCACTGAAGCTTTCTTT.

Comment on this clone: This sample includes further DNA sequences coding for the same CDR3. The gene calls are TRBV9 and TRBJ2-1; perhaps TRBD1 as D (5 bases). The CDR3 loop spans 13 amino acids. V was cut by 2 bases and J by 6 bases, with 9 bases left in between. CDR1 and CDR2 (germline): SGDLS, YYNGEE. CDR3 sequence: CASSVGLANEQFF. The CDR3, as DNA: TGTGCCAGCAGCGTGGGGCTCGCCAATGAGCAGTTCTTC.

The DNA for the CDR3 is TGTGCCATCAGTGAGTATGGGACAGGCCTGGGAAATGAGCAGTTCTTC. It is translated as CAISEYGTGLGNEQFF. The chain carries TRBV10-3 and TRBJ2-1; TRBD1 aligns across 8 bases. Germline CDR1 is ENHRY and CDR2 is SYGVKD. V was clipped by 1 base and J by 7 bases; unmatched bases: 9. The CDR3 is 16 amino acids.